This T cell receptor beta chain stems from a study of cytomegalovirus exposure and HLA in healthy donors. Across the whole study: The Caucasian-associated ancestry cluster held roughly 81% of under 450 genotyped donors.

The PCR employed 60 Vbeta primers together with 13 Jbeta primers. Here immunoSEQ multiplex PCR was the method, and the copy in TCRdb shows in-frame clones only, minus some. The table lists about 130,000 clones, approximately 69% of them singletons. CDR3 length: 16 amino acids. CDR1 is SEHNR and CDR2 is FQNEAQ in the germline V gene (reference sequence). Unmatched junction bases numbered 10, after V lost 5 bases and J lost 6 bases. The chain is built from TRBV7-9 and TRBJ1-1; 12 nucleotides match TRBD1. The sequencing input was PBMCs. This TCR came from a man in his forties in good health and CMV-seropositive. CDR3 amino acids: CASSTQSGTGGPEAFF. The DNA of the CDR3 is TGTGCCAGCAGCACCCAGTCCGGGACAGGGGGCCCTGAAGCTTTCTTT.